The 2 T cell receptor beta chains reported below all come from one sample, sequenced in a study of blood T cell repertoires in COVID-19. Some clones are missing from TCRdb's copy, which holds only in-frame ones; the method was immunoSEQ multiplex PCR. Among under 400,000 clones listed, nearly 90% were seen once. Sequencing was performed on peripheral blood. The receptors were gathered from a man younger than 35 with active or convalescent COVID-19.

This clone was seen a handful of times. V and J are TRBV28 and TRBJ1-5; perhaps TRBD1 as D (6 bases). The V end was cut by 3 bases, the J end by 5 bases, with 14 bases between. This CDR3 comprises 15 residues. In germline, CDR1 is MDHEN, CDR2 SYDVKM. This chain's CDR3 is CASSFGGGADQPQHF. In nucleotides, the CDR3 is TGTGCCAGCAGTTTTGGGGGGGGCGCAGATCAGCCCCAGCATTTT.

This clone was seen only a few times. Here the CDR3 DNA reads TGTGCCAGCAGCACAGGGGGCGAGCAGTACTTC. The encoded protein is CASSTGGEQYF. The chain joins TRBV5-6 to TRBJ2-7; 8 bases align to TRBD1. This CDR3 is built from 11 residues. V trimming: 4 bases; J trimming: 6 bases; junction bases outside the gene matches: 0. Germline V gene data show CDR1 as SGHDT and CDR2 as YYEEEE.